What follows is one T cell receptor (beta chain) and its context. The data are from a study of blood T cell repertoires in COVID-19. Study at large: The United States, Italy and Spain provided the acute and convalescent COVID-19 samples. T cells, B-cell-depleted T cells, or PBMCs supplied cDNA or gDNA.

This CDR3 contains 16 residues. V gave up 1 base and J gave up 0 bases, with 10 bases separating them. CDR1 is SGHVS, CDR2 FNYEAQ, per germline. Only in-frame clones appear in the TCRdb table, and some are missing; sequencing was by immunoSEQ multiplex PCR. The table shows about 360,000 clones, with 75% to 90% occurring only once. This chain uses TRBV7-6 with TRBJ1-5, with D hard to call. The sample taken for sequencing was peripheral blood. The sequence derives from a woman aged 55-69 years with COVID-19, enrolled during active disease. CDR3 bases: TGTGCCAGCAGCTTAGTCGGGTGCCATAGCAATCAGCCCCAGCATTTT. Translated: CASSLVGCHSNQPQHF.